This T cell receptor (beta chain) stems from a study of regulatory T cells in long-lasting Graves disease. The time point is: newly diagnosed GD, antithyroid drugs for less than 3 months. Generation of the TCR library employed RNA extracted from PBMCs. This CDR3 is built from 14 residues. Germline lookup yields CDR1 SGHVS and CDR2 FQNEAQ. Losses at the gene ends were 5 bases for V and 6 bases for J; bases not matched to a gene: 5. Researchers made TCR beta libraries by using iRepertoire HTBI primers and running Arm-PCR on CDR3 regions. TCRdb itself ran the multiplex PCR reads through MiXCR, one entry per CDR3 protein. The sample has roughly 320,000 distinct CDR3 sequences, over 15% seen once. These same records also appear under a second study, on T cells in Graves' hyperthyroidism and ophthalmopathy.

The V and J genes are TRBV7-8 and TRBJ1-1, with TRBD1 matching 11 bases. The sequence derives from a man aged 40-49 years with Graves disease. Material: peripheral blood mononuclear cells (PBMCs), obtained at new diagnosis, from a patient treated with antithyroid drugs. In DNA, the CDR3 is TGTGCCAGCAGCAGGGACAGGGGGTTTGCTGAAGCTTTCTTT. Its translation is CASSRDRGFAEAFF.